The 7 T cell receptor beta chains below were found in one sample sequenced in a study of OX40 agonist ivuxolimab in advanced cancers. TCRdb keeps only in-frame clones here, not all; method: immunoSEQ multiplex PCR. The profile shows under 45,000 clones, 80% of them singletons. The sample here was CD4+ or CD8+ T cells sorted from blood, taken in a trial of the OX40 agonist ivuxolimab. The receptors were sampled from an adult with an advanced solid tumor such as melanoma, head and neck, liver or kidney cancer.

CDR3 in DNA: TGTGCCAGCAGTGAATCGGCGGGCAGCATCACCGGGGAGCTGTTTTTT. Residues: CASSESAGSITGELFF. This chain uses TRBV2 with TRBJ2-2; D is perhaps TRBD2 (5 bases). The CDR3 spans 16 residues. The V end lost 2 bases, the J end lost 4 bases, and 14 bases lay between the germline ends. The germline V gene encodes CDR1 SNHLY and CDR2 FYNNEI. Full variable domain (remainder filled in from reference TRBV2 and TRBJ2-2): EPEVTQTPSHQVTQMGQEVILRCVPISNHLYFYWYRQILGQKVEFLVSFYNNEISEKSEIFDDQFSVERPDGSNFTLKIRSTKLEDSAMYFCASSESAGSITGELFFGEGSRLTVL.

This chain connects TRBV5-4 to TRBJ2-7; D possibly uses TRBD1 or TRBD2 (5 bases each). CDR3 length equals 15 residues. Deletions cut 5 bases from V and 4 bases from J, with 19 bases between. Germline values: CDR1 SGHNT, CDR2 YYREEE (reference sequence). The CDR3 nucleotides are TGTGCCAGCAGTTTAACCGGGACCAGAACGTACGAGCAGTACTTC. This codes for CASSLTGTRTYEQYF.

This clone was seen more than once but under ten times. The chain couples TRBV15 to TRBJ1-2; TRBD1 might be the D (6 bases). The germline V and J ends were trimmed by 2 bases and 6 bases, with 16 bases remaining between them. This CDR3 region has 15 residues. The germline gives CDR1 LNHNV, CDR2 YYDKDF (reference sequence). Here the CDR3 DNA reads TGTGCCACCAGCAGACCCCGGACAGACGTGCATGGCTACACCTTC. It translates to CATSRPRTDVHGYTF.

V usage is TRBV5-4 and J usage is TRBJ2-5; 8 positions agree with TRBD2. Germline CDR1 reads SGHNT; CDR2 reads YYREEE (reference sequence). This CDR3 has 15 residues. After removal of 3 bases from V and 1 base from J, the junction contained 5 bases not matched to a gene. Here the CDR3 DNA reads TGTGCCAGCAGCTCCCCCGGGACTAGCCAAGAGACCCAGTACTTC. As protein: CASSSPGTSQETQYF.

The rearrangement uses TRBV30 and TRBJ2-7; TRBD2 matches at 8 bases. J was trimmed by 5 bases and V by 4 bases; bases with no gene match: 13. Germline-derived CDR1 and CDR2 are GTSNPN and SVGIG (reference sequence). The CDR3 has 15 residues. This chain's CDR3 is CAWTPTAGLDHEQYF. CDR3 sequence (DNA): TGTGCCTGGACCCCGACCGCGGGACTAGACCACGAGCAGTACTTC.

V is TRBV7-9 and J is TRBJ1-4; D perhaps matches TRBD1 (6 bases). The CDR3 has 15 amino acids. Deletions cut 7 bases from V and 5 bases from J, with 17 bases between. Germline CDR1 reads SEHNR; CDR2 reads FQNEAQ (reference sequence). This chain's CDR3 is CASTAAQGGNEKLFF. CDR3 coding DNA: TGTGCCAGCACCGCAGCACAGGGCGGAAATGAAAAACTGTTTTTT.

The V and J genes are TRBV28 and TRBJ1-1; the D gene is possibly TRBD1 (5 bases). Trimming cost V 6 bases and J 1 base, with 18 bases left between them. Germline values: CDR1 MDHEN, CDR2 SYDVKM. CDR3 size: 16 residues. The CDR3 protein is CASRSRLRGANTEAFF. The CDR3 DNA reads as TGTGCCAGCAGATCCCGCCTTCGCGGGGCGAACACTGAAGCTTTCTTT.